Listed here is a single T cell receptor (beta chain). No antigen is known for it. These data originate in a study of identifying expanded T cells in peripheral blood. Germline loops: CDR1 LNHDA, CDR2 SQIVND (reference sequence). The CDR3 extends over 15 amino acids. V was pared by 4 bases and J by 5 bases, with 10 bases of the junction left unmatched. Whole-study results and caveats: Differentially abundant clones: approximately 1.3 between replicates, about 17 at two to three weeks, 18 to 20 at four.

Sequencing used immunoSEQ multiplex PCR; TCRdb keeps in-frame clones, though not all of them. The table has about 86,000 clones, roughly 81% seen once. Sequences were obtained from blood. The receptor's source is a person aged 18-70 years in good health. V is TRBV19 and J is TRBJ2-5; 7 nucleotides align to TRBD1. In nucleotides, the CDR3 is TGTGCCAGTAGTACAAATGACAGGGTCTGGGAGACCCAGTACTTC. Translation gives CASSTNDRVWETQYF.